This T cell receptor beta chain appears in the sequencing data of a study of cytomegalovirus exposure and HLA in healthy donors. From germline, CDR1 is SEHNR and CDR2 FQNEAQ (reference sequence). Germline trimming cut 4 bases from V and 6 bases from J; bases unmatched to any gene: 7. This CDR3 has 14 residues. Primers included in the PCR were 60 Vbeta and 13 Jbeta primers. Data came from immunoSEQ multiplex PCR; TCRdb stores just in-frame clones and leaves some out. The sample consists of 100,000 or so clones, around 73% of them appearing once. On this clone: Its target is unknown.

Study-wide results and caveats: In a later analysis, TCR beta V- and J-gene trimming showed a link to a missense DCLRE1C variant. According to an earlier analysis, most TCR beta V segments yielded productive rearrangements about 90% or about 30% of the time.

The sample consisted of PBMCs. This TCR was sampled from a man aged 35 to 55 in good health and CMV-seronegative. V and J are TRBV7-9 and TRBJ2-5; 8 nucleotides match TRBD2. The DNA of the CDR3 is TGTGCCAGCAGCTCCGTGGCGGGGGGACAGACCCAGTACTTC. The encoded protein is CASSSVAGGQTQYF.